A selection of T cell receptor beta chains follows, all from one sample in a study of blood T cells in healthy people across ages. Each CDR3 protein is one row after TCRdb ran MiXCR on the 5' RACE reads. The data contain roughly 700,000 distinct CDR3 sequences, around 25% of them singletons. This same sample was also taken into another study, of T cells of mothers and their children.

Sequenced input: blood. These receptor sequences come from a boy between 10 and 17 years old in good health. Each CDR3 is given with its conserved first and last residue. D genes are given only for firm matches. Size is stated for part of the rows, as once, few or many counts, or as a class when the clone is expanded.

J gene | clone size | D gene | V gene | CDR3 protein | CDR3 DNA
TRBJ2-7 | . | TRBD1 | TRBV20-1 | CSARGDSLYEQYF | TGCAGTGCTAGGGGGGACAGTCTTTACGAGCAGTACTTC
TRBJ2-1 | few | TRBD1 | TRBV10-3 | CAISDPTGTDEEEQFF | TGTGCCATCAGCGACCCGACCGGGACAGACGAAGAGGAGCAGTTCTTC
TRBJ2-7 | . | . | TRBV4-2 | CASSPTPTYEQYF | TGTGCCAGCAGCCCCACCCCGACCTACGAGCAGTACTTC
TRBJ2-5 | few | . | TRBV20-1 | CSASFVSRETQYF | TGCAGTGCTAGCTTTGTTAGTCGGGAGACCCAGTACTTC
TRBJ2-3 | . | TRBD2 | TRBV18 | CASYGTSGATDTQYF | TGTGCCAGCTACGGGACTAGCGGAGCCACAGATACTCAGTATTTT
TRBJ2-5 | . | . | TRBV6-1 | CASSEAPGDDETQYF | TGTGCCAGCAGTGAAGCCCCGGGGGATGACGAGACCCAGTACTTC
TRBJ1-4 | few | . | TRBV6-6 | CASTQEIGGYEKLFF | TGTGCCAGCACCCAGGAGATCGGAGGCTATGAAAAACTGTTTTTT
TRBJ2-7 | . | TRBD2 | TRBV5-1 | CASSRGTSGRYEQYF | TGCGCCAGCAGCCGGGGGACTAGCGGGAGATACGAGCAGTACTTC
TRBJ2-7 | . | . | TRBV9 | CASSVAPDYEQYF | TGTGCCAGCAGCGTAGCCCCCGATTACGAGCAGTACTTC
TRBJ2-5 | . | . | TRBV4-1 | CASSQDWGGEETQYF | TGCGCCAGCAGCCAAGATTGGGGCGGCGAAGAGACCCAGTACTTC
TRBJ2-4 | . | TRBD2 | TRBV12-3/TRBV12-4 | CASSSGTSGVLAKNIQYF | TGTGCCAGCAGTTCCGGGACTAGCGGGGTCCTAGCCAAAAACATTCAGTACTTC
TRBJ1-4 | few | TRBD1 | TRBV28 | CASSESTGGDEKLFF | TGTGCCAGCAGCGAATCGACAGGGGGTGATGAAAAACTGTTTTTT
TRBJ2-1 | few | . | TRBV20-1 | CSVTLATYNEQFF | TGCAGTGTTACCCTAGCAACCTACAATGAGCAGTTCTTC
TRBJ2-1 | . | TRBD1 | TRBV3-1 | CASTPRQGNEQFF | TGTGCCAGCACCCCACGACAGGGGAATGAGCAGTTCTTC
TRBJ1-1 | . | . | TRBV18 | CASSPSGGENTEAFF | TGTGCCAGCTCACCCTCGGGAGGGGAGAACACTGAAGCTTTCTTT
TRBJ2-5 | . | TRBD1 | TRBV7-6 | CASSLSGQKQDF | TGTGCCAGCAGCTTATCGGGACAGAAGCAGGACTTC
TRBJ2-7 | few | . | TRBV20-1 | CSASRGSLLGEQYF | TGCAGTGCTAGTCGGGGGTCCCTCCTGGGCGAGCAGTACTTC
TRBJ2-7 | . | TRBD1 | TRBV28 | CASSSKPGQGPEQYF | TGTGCCAGCAGCTCCAAACCGGGACAGGGGCCCGAGCAGTACTTC
TRBJ2-1 | few | TRBD2 | TRBV10-3 | CAISGLANEQFF | TGTGCCATCAGTGGACTAGCCAATGAGCAGTTCTTC
TRBJ2-2 | few | TRBD1 | TRBV13 | CASSFFRGQDTGELFF | TGTGCCAGCAGCTTTTTCAGGGGGCAGGACACCGGGGAGCTGTTTTTT
TRBJ2-5 | . | TRBD1 | TRBV5-1 | CASSFIRDRGETQCF | TGCGCCAGCAGCTTCATCCGGGACAGGGGAGAGACCCAGTGCTTC
TRBJ2-7 | few | . | TRBV7-2 | CASSLEARSSYEQYF | TGTGCCAGCAGCTTAGAGGCACGGAGCTCCTACGAGCAGTACTTC
TRBJ2-7 | . | TRBD2 | TRBV10-3 | CAISELSLAGSVYEWQYF | TGTGCCATCAGTGAGCTGTCACTAGCGGGATCCGTCTACGAGTGGCAGTACTTC
TRBJ1-1 | . | . | TRBV5-1 | CASSVTGHLNTEAFF | TGCGCCAGCAGCGTAACGGGACACCTGAACACTGAAGCTTTCTTT
TRBJ2-7 | . | TRBD2 | TRBV4-1 | CASSQEGLVAYEQYF | TGCGCCAGCAGCCAAGAGGGACTAGTCGCCTACGAGCAGTACTTC
TRBJ1-2 | few | TRBD1 | TRBV12-3/TRBV12-4 | CASSSDRGVRYTF | TGTGCCAGCAGCTCCGACAGGGGAGTTCGCTACACCTTC
TRBJ2-7 | . | TRBD2 | TRBV6-6 | CASSSLGGEGEQYF | TGTGCCAGCAGTTCCCTGGGTGGGGAGGGCGAGCAGTACTTC
TRBJ2-5 | few | TRBD1 | TRBV7-2 | CASSPIRGMGFKAETQYF | TGTGCCAGCAGCCCAATCAGGGGGATGGGATTCAAGGCAGAGACCCAGTACTTC
TRBJ1-2 | . | . | TRBV6-2/TRBV6-3 | CASRMDDEYGYTF | TGTGCCAGCAGAATGGACGACGAATATGGCTACACCTTC
TRBJ1-5 | . | . | TRBV6-6 | CASTNGRDQPQHF | TGTGCCAGCACGAACGGTAGAGATCAGCCCCAGCATTTT
TRBJ2-7 | few | . | TRBV15 | CATSREPVSYYEQYF | TGTGCCACCAGCAGAGAACCAGTCTCCTACTACGAGCAGTACTTC
TRBJ1-4 | . | TRBD1 | TRBV20-1 | CSARAWDRGEKLFF | TGCAGTGCTAGAGCCTGGGACAGGGGTGAAAAACTGTTTTTT
TRBJ1-2 | few | TRBD1 | TRBV27 | CATRDRSSRGYTF | TGTGCCACCAGGGACAGGTCGTCGAGGGGCTACACCTTC
TRBJ2-3 | few | . | TRBV7-6 | CASSLGGDPDTQYF | TGTGCCAGCAGCTTAGGGGGGGACCCAGATACGCAGTATTTT
TRBJ2-7 | . | TRBD2 | TRBV20-1 | CSALAGAGYEQYF | TGCAGTGCGTTAGCGGGTGCCGGCTACGAGCAGTACTTC
TRBJ1-1 | few | . | TRBV20-1 | CSAKVWSTEAFF | TGCAGTGCGAAGGTATGGAGCACTGAAGCTTTCTTT
TRBJ2-7 | . | TRBD1 | TRBV6-6 | CASSYSDRGRDEQYF | TGTGCCAGCAGTTACTCGGACAGGGGGCGGGACGAGCAGTACTTC
TRBJ2-3 | few | . | TRBV7-9 | CASSLVTGRTDTQYF | TGTGCCAGCAGCTTAGTTACAGGACGCACAGATACGCAGTATTTT
TRBJ1-2 | . | . | TRBV12-3/TRBV12-4 | CASSRTGSVSGYTF | TGTGCCAGCAGTAGAACAGGGAGTGTGAGTGGCTACACTTTC
TRBJ1-1 | . | . | TRBV6-5 | CASSYGGLGTEAFF | TGTGCCAGCAGTTACGGGGGTTTAGGCACTGAAGCTTTCTTT
TRBJ2-1 | . | TRBD2 | TRBV24-1 | CATSTSGRAPYNEQFF | TGTGCCACCAGTACAAGCGGGAGGGCCCCCTACAATGAGCAGTTCTTC
TRBJ2-5 | few | TRBD1 | TRBV20-1 | CSARDWGQGDETQYF | TGCAGTGCTAGAGATTGGGGACAGGGGGACGAGACCCAGTACTTC
TRBJ2-7 | . | TRBD2 | TRBV9 | CASSVGPAGGLGVYEQYF | TGTGCCAGCAGCGTAGGACCAGCGGGAGGGCTGGGGGTCTACGAGCAGTACTTC
TRBJ2-7 | few | . | TRBV20-1 | CSAISGNEQYF | TGCAGTGCTATATCGGGAAACGAGCAGTACTTC
TRBJ2-3 | . | . | TRBV12-3/TRBV12-4 | CASSFRGARDTQYF | TGTGCCAGCAGTTTCAGGGGAGCACGGGATACGCAGTATTTT
TRBJ2-1 | . | . | TRBV5-1 | CASSLEHSPYNEQFF | TGCGCCAGCAGCTTGGAGCATTCCCCCTACAATGAGCAGTTCTTC
TRBJ2-1 | few | . | TRBV10-3 | CAISVEEGYNEQFF | TGTGCCATCAGTGTGGAGGAGGGGTACAATGAGCAGTTCTTC
TRBJ1-1 | . | . | TRBV5-1 | CASSFTANTEAFF | TGTGCCAGCAGTTTTACAGCGAACACTGAAGCTTTCTTT
TRBJ1-4 | few | TRBD1 | TRBV6-1 | CASRDRGRLTNEKLFF | TGTGCCAGCAGGGACAGGGGGCGATTGACTAATGAAAAACTGTTTTTT